This TCR beta chain was observed in a study of graft-versus-host responses after intestinal transplantation. Sequenced by immunoSEQ multiplex PCR; TCRdb stores in-frame clones only, minus some. The table shows about 21,000 clones, with around 72% occurring only once. This CDR3 region has 14 residues. Per germline, CDR1 MDHEN and CDR2 SYDVKM. Graft tissue was processed to release intraepithelial and lamina propria lymphocytes. This TCR came from a human patient who received an intestinal transplant, so some T cells may come from the graft donor. Sequenced material: ileum tissue, taken around 20 days after intestinal transplant. V and J are TRBV28 and TRBJ2-5; D possibly corresponds to TRBD2 (6 bases). The J call is doubtful: the DNA matches TRBJ2-7 better. The CDR3 reads CASRDAGPSYEQYF. CDR3 coding DNA: TGTGCCAGCAGGGACGCGGGACCAAGCTACGAGCAGTACTTC.